This TCR beta chain was identified during a study of cytomegalovirus exposure and HLA in healthy donors. Points on this clone: Its antigen is unidentified.

Profiling relied on immunoSEQ multiplex PCR, and the TCRdb table lists in-frame clones only, not all of them. The repertoire holds around 150,000 clones, with approximately 84% as singletons. Findings of the study overall: In vitro assays verified that a few CMV-associated chains recognized CMV antigens specifically. Cytomegalovirus-associated status was assigned to about 170 TCR beta chains. One later analysis, an examination of the roughly 110 validation repertoires, found that first-cohort TCR clusters tended to co-occur in them. Rarity marked most TCR sequences, yet some public TCRs occurred in many donors.

V trimming: 1 base; J trimming: 4 bases; junction bases outside the gene matches: 3. CDR1 is SQVTM and CDR2 is ANQGSEA in the germline V gene. The CDR3 contains 14 residues. This chain connects TRBV29-1 to TRBJ2-3; 9 positions agree with TRBD2. The sample taken for sequencing was PBMCs. The receptor was derived from a man aged 25 to 45 in good health and CMV-seropositive. CDR3 coding DNA: TGCAGCGTTGAAGGTAGCGGGGGACCAGATACGCAGTATTTT. Amino acid sequence: CSVEGSGGPDTQYF.